The 7 T cell receptor beta chains below come from one sample, sequenced in a study of CD8 T cells in ankylosing spondylitis. TCRdb analysed the 5' RACE reads with MiXCR anew, one entry per CDR3 protein. The table has about 36,000 distinct CDR3 sequences, around an eighth seen once. The sequenced material came from synovial fluid, either unsorted or a sorted T cell fraction (not recorded which). The receptors were sampled from a male donor with ankylosing spondylitis.

The table lists this clonotype with a few counts. The V and J genes are TRBV7-9 and TRBJ2-7; a possible D gene is TRBD2 (6 bases). The CDR3 is 13 residues long. V shed 5 bases and J shed 11 bases, with 19 bases lying between them. Germline values: CDR1 SEHNR, CDR2 FQNEAQ (reference sequence). This chain's CDR3 is CASSPGLTSNEYF. DNA of the CDR3: TGTGCCAGCAGCCCGGGACTTACCTCTAATGAGTACTTC.

This clonotype came up a few times. This chain joins TRBV2 and TRBJ2-5; D is perhaps TRBD2 (5 bases). Germline CDR1 reads SNHLY; CDR2 reads FYNNEI. The length of the CDR3 is 14 residues. V lost 10 bases and J lost 4, with 19 bases in between. CDR3 amino acids: CAITPGRRRETQYF. In DNA, the CDR3 is TGTGCCATTACCCCGGGAAGAAGGAGAGAGACCCAGTACTTC.

The chain couples TRBV6-2 or TRBV6-3 to TRBJ2-1; 10 bases are a match to TRBD2. After removal of 6 bases from V and 5 bases from J, the junction contained 13 bases not matched to a gene. The length of the CDR3 is 17 residues. Germline V gives CDR1 MNHEY, CDR2 SVGEGT. CDR3 protein: CASRPPRASGRNNEQFF. CDR3 nucleotide sequence: TGTGCCAGCAGACCCCCGCGGGCTAGCGGGAGAAACAATGAGCAGTTCTTC.

This clonotype was seen ten or more times. This rearrangement joins TRBV5-1 to TRBJ1-2, with 9 bases identical to TRBD1. The trim removed 3 bases at V and 5 bases at J, leaving 5 bases unmatched. In germline, CDR1 is SGHRS, CDR2 YFSETQ. The length of the CDR3 is 14 residues. CDR3 residues: CASSSRDRDYGYTF. CDR3 DNA sequence: TGCGCCAGCAGCTCACGGGACAGGGATTATGGCTACACCTTC.

This clonotype was observed many times. V is TRBV11-2 and J is TRBJ2-1; perhaps TRBD2 as D (6 bases). The germline V gene encodes CDR1 SGHAT and CDR2 FQNNGV. The germline V and J ends were trimmed by 3 bases and 4 bases, with 10 bases remaining between them. This CDR3 region has 14 residues. This CDR3 reads CASSLGGGYNEQFF. As DNA, the CDR3 is TGTGCCAGCAGCTTGGGCGGAGGGTACAATGAGCAGTTCTTC.

This clonotype turned up a few times. The CDR3 DNA reads as TGTGCCAGCAGCTTTTATGAAGGGGGGGAGGCTTATGGCTACACCTTC. As protein: CASSFYEGGEAYGYTF. The J gene is TRBJ1-2, the V gene TRBV7-9; possible D gene TRBD1, 6 bases. V was clipped by 3 bases and J by 5 bases, with 19 bases between them. From germline, CDR1 is SEHNR and CDR2 FQNEAQ (reference sequence). There are 16 residues in the CDR3.

This chain links TRBV28 with TRBJ2-3; 7 bases are shared with TRBD2. V lost 6 bases, J lost 4 bases, and 10 bases stayed unmatched. This CDR3 spans 15 amino acids. Germline-derived CDR1 and CDR2 are MDHEN and SYDVKM. CDR3 nucleotide sequence: TGTGCCAGCAGCCATGGACTAGAGGTCCCAGATACGCAGTATTTT. Protein sequence: CASSHGLEVPDTQYF.